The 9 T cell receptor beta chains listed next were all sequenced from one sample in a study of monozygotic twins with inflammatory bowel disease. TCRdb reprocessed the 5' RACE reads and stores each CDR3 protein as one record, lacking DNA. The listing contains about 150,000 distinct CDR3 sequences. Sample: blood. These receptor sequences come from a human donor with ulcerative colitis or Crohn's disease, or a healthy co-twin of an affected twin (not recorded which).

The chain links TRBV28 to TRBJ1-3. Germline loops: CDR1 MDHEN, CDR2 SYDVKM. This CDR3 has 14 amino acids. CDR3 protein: CASSSGGRRNTIYF.

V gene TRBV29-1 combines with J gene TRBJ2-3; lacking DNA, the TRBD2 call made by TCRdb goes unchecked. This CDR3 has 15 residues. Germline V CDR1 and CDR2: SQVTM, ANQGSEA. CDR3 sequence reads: CSVGGSGRGTDTQYF.

This CDR3 is CATSDSTPEQYF. This chain connects TRBV24-1 to TRBJ2-7. The CDR3 covers 12 residues. CDR1 is KGHDR and CDR2 is SFDVKD in the germline V gene.

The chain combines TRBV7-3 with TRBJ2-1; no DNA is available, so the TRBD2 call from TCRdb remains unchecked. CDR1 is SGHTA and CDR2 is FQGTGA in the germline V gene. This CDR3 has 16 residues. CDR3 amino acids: CASSLGTSGSLHEQFF.

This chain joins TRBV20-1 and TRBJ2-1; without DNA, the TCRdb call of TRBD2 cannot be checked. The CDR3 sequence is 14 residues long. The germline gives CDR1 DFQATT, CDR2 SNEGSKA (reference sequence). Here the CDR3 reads CSAPTSGKGNEQFF.

The CDR3 region is CASSLGSGGTDTQYF. The chain combines TRBV7-2 with TRBJ2-3; the D call from TCRdb, TRBD2, cannot be confirmed without DNA. This CDR3 is built from 15 residues. Germline CDR1 and CDR2: SGHTA and FQGNSA.

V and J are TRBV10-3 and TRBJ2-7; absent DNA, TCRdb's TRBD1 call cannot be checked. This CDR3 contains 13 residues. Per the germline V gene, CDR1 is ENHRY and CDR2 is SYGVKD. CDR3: CAISLDRGYEQYF.

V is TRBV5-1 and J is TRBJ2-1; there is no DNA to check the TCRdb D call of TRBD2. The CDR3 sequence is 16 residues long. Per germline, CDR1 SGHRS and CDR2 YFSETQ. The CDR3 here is CASSLDGGRANNEQFF.

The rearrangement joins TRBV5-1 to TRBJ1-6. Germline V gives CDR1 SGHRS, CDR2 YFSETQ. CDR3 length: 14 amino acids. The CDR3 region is CASSLDRGYSPLHF.